Listed below are T cell receptor beta chains from one sample, sequenced in a study of cytomegalovirus exposure and HLA in healthy donors. Sequenced by immunoSEQ multiplex PCR; TCRdb stores in-frame clones only, minus some. Here the sample spans about 140,000 clones, over 65% being singletons. The sample comprised PBMCs. These receptors originate from a woman aged 25 to 45 in good health and CMV-seronegative. CDR3s include the opening cysteine and the closing phenylalanine or tryptophan.

TRBJ1-1	TRBV11-2	CASGKGQGAWGTEAFF
TRBJ2-7	TRBV7-2	CASSSTGLTYEQYF
TRBJ2-7	TRBV6-5	CASSKQGPNIYEQYF
TRBJ2-5	TRBV5-1	CASSLGQGQETQYF
TRBJ1-1	TRBV5-1	CASSLDGGNTEAFF
TRBJ2-5	TRBV4-2	CASSPGTSGEVTQYF
TRBJ2-2	TRBV5-5	CASSLTRGQSGELFF
TRBJ2-3	TRBV19	CASSQNTGDTQYF
TRBJ1-1	TRBV29-1	CSVEGVEGRGVTEAFF
TRBJ1-6	TRBV19	CASSVDPDSVNSPLHF
TRBJ2-5	TRBV7-9	CASSLVVGDRSQETQYF
TRBJ2-3	TRBV9	CASSVDWNPQIRLYF
TRBJ2-4	TRBV6-1	CASSVRENIQYF
TRBJ2-7	TRBV10-3	CAIREVSGSSYEQYF
TRBJ2-1	TRBV2	CASSERPQGRNEQFF
TRBJ2-5	TRBV5-1	CASSGRTGQETQYF
TRBJ2-7	TRBV9	CASSVGSGRVYEQYF
TRBJ2-1	TRBV9	CASSVGNSGGQNEQFF
TRBJ2-1	TRBV6-1	CASRAGRDRYNEQFF
TRBJ2-3	TRBV2	CASRRPGGASTDTQYF
TRBJ2-6	TRBV27	CASRLVGGANVLTF
TRBJ2-2	TRBV10-3	CAISEGRGSTNTGELFF
TRBJ1-4	TRBV19	CASSIGGQNEKLFF
TRBJ2-3	TRBV9	CASSVSRGTDTQYF
TRBJ1-2	TRBV18	CASSPNLDTNYGYTF